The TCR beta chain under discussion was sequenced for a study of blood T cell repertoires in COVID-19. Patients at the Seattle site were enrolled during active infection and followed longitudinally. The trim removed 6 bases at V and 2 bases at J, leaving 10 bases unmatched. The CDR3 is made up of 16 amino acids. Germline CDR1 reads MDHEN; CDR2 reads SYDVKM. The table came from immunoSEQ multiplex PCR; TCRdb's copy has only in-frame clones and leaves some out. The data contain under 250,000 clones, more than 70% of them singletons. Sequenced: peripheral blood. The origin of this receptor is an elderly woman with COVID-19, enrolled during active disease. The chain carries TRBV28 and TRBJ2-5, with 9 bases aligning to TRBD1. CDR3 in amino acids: CASSPRQGVGQETQYF. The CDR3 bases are TGTGCCAGCAGCCCCAGACAGGGGGTAGGACAAGAGACCCAGTACTTC.